A single sample gave rise to the 25 T cell receptor beta chains below, sequenced in a study of T cell responses to AZD1222 COVID-19 vaccine. Profiling relied on immunoSEQ multiplex PCR, and the TCRdb table lists in-frame clones only, not all of them. The sample lists more than 150,000 clones; approximately 92% were seen once. The material was peripheral blood, obtained on day 0 of AZD1222 vaccination. Receptors originate from an adult in good health.

The chain is built from TRBV21-1 and TRBJ2-6; the table's D call of TRBD2 was not tested on the DNA. TRBV21-1 has pseudogene status. The CDR3 is 16 amino acids. Written as DNA, the CDR3 is TGTGCCAGCAGCAAGAAGCCGGGATCTGGGGCCAACGTCCTGACTTTC. Encoded protein: CASSKKPGSGANVLTF.

CDR3 DNA sequence: TGTGCCAGCAGCTTAACTCCGAGCGTGGAAACAGGGAACTATGGCTACACCTTC. Residues: CASSLTPSVETGNYGYTF. The chain links TRBV11-2 to TRBJ1-2; a weak D match, TRBD1 (6 bases). Trimming removed 2 bases at V and 2 bases at J, with 21 bases between. The CDR3 runs 18 residues. CDR1 is SGHAT, CDR2 FQNNGV, per germline.

In regard to this clone: The sample holds other DNA sequences that translate to the same CDR3. V is TRBV15 and J is TRBJ1-1; D uncertain. The ends were cut back, 0 bases at V and 0 bases at J, with 8 bases in the middle. The CDR3 extends over 15 amino acids. The germline gives CDR1 LNHNV, CDR2 YYDKDF (reference sequence). CDR3 nucleotides: TGTGCCACCAGCAGAGAAAGGACCGTGAACACTGAAGCTTTCTTT. The encoded protein is CATSRERTVNTEAFF.

The rearrangement uses TRBV19 and TRBJ1-1, with D perhaps TRBD1 (5 bases). CDR3 size: 13 residues. Trimming cost V 7 bases and J 4 bases, with 13 bases left between them. Germline loops: CDR1 LNHDA, CDR2 SQIVND (reference sequence). CDR3 DNA sequence: TGTGCCAGTAATTGGGGGAGTGGCACTGAAGCTTTCTTT. It translates to CASNWGSGTEAFF.

The chain couples TRBV5-1 to TRBJ2-7, with 9 bases fitting TRBD2. J gave up 5 bases and V 4 bases, and 7 bases lay outside the gene matches. CDR3 size: 14 residues. The germline CDR1 and CDR2 sequences are SGHRS and YFSETQ. The chain's CDR3 is CASSRSGRNHEQYF. In nucleotides, the CDR3 is TGCGCCAGCAGCCGTAGCGGGAGAAATCACGAGCAGTACTTC.

The chain employs TRBV4-2 and TRBJ1-2; a weak D match, TRBD1 (5 bases). V was cut by 0 bases and J by 6 bases, with 8 bases left in between. The CDR3 is 13 amino acids. The germline gives CDR1 LGHNA, CDR2 YNFKEQ. CDR3 protein: CASSQDRGNGYTF. The CDR3 coding sequence is TGTGCCAGCAGCCAAGATAGGGGAAATGGCTACACCTTC.

As for this clone: Within the sample, other DNA sequences also encode this same CDR3. In DNA form, the CDR3 reads TGTGCCAGCAGCCTCCAGGGAAACACTGAAGCTTTCTTT. The encoded protein is CASSLQGNTEAFF. This chain connects TRBV7-9 to TRBJ1-1; tentatively, D is TRBD1 (5 bases). Trimming pared 5 bases from V and 2 bases from J, leaving 9 bases between. The CDR3 sequence is 13 residues long. Germline loops: CDR1 SEHNR, CDR2 FQNEAQ (reference sequence).

The V call is TRBV5-1, the J call TRBJ1-2, with 7 bases matching TRBD1. Looked up from germline, CDR1 is SGHRS and CDR2 is YFSETQ. Trimming at V came to 0 bases and at J to 3 bases, leaving 2 bases not matched to a gene. This CDR3 has 14 residues. CDR3 sequence (DNA): TGCGCCAGCAGCTTGGAGGGGGCGGACTATGGCTACACCTTC. Translated, it gives CASSLEGADYGYTF.

This chain connects TRBV19 to TRBJ1-5; 9 bases map to TRBD1. The ends lost 3 bases at V and 3 bases at J; junction bases unmatched: 3. CDR3 length: 15 amino acids. Germline V CDR1 and CDR2: LNHDA, SQIVND (reference sequence). CDR3 loop: CASSIGTGYNQPQHF. CDR3 in DNA: TGTGCCAGTAGTATCGGGACAGGGTACAATCAGCCCCAGCATTTT.

This clone was seen just once. The chain has TRBV27 and TRBJ1-5; D possibly corresponds to TRBD1 (6 bases). The CDR3 sequence is 16 residues long. CDR1 and CDR2 (germline): MNHEY, SMNVEV (reference sequence). V lost 4 bases to trimming and J lost 1 base, with 14 bases between them. CDR3 coding DNA: TGTGCCAGCAGTTGGCGGGGGGGCAGGAGCAATCAGCCCCAGCATTTT. This codes for CASSWRGGRSNQPQHF.

This clone was recorded only once. The chain is built from TRBV10-2 and TRBJ2-7; unclear D gene. CDR3 length equals 13 residues. V lost 6 bases and J 0 bases, leaving 9 bases between the germline ends. The germline V gene encodes CDR1 WSHSY and CDR2 SAAADI. The CDR3 loop is CASSQDISYEQYF. Written as DNA, the CDR3 is TGCGCCAGCAGCCAGGATATCTCCTACGAGCAGTACTTC.

The chain employs TRBV5-4 and TRBJ2-3, with D possibly TRBD1 on 6 matching bases. Germline values: CDR1 SGHNT, CDR2 YYREEE (reference sequence). V was pared by 4 bases and J by 0 bases, with 9 bases between. The CDR3 is 14 residues long. CDR3 sequence reads: CASSVTGSTDTQYF. The CDR3, as DNA: TGTGCCAGCAGCGTTACAGGGAGCACAGATACGCAGTATTTT.

The chain carries TRBV24-1 and TRBJ1-2; the D gene is possibly TRBD1 (5 bases). CDR3 length: 12 amino acids. Germline V lookup: CDR1 KGHDR, CDR2 SFDVKD. Trimming removed 5 bases from V and 8 bases from J, with 11 bases in between. The CDR3 DNA reads TGTGCCACCAGTGCCCCACGGACAGGCTACACCTTC. Its translation is CATSAPRTGYTF.

V and J are TRBV5-4 and TRBJ2-4, with D perhaps TRBD1 (5 bases). This CDR3 is built from 13 residues. The V end lost 2 bases, the J end lost 6 bases, and 9 bases lay between the germline ends. Per the germline V gene, CDR1 is SGHNT and CDR2 is YYREEE (reference sequence). CDR3 nucleotide sequence: TGTGCCAGCAGCTTTCAGGGTTCAAACATTCAGTACTTC. The encoded protein is CASSFQGSNIQYF. Based on the CDR3 plus reference TRBV5-4 and TRBJ2-4, the full variable domain is ETGVTQSPTHLIKTRGQQVTLRCSSQSGHNTVSWYQQALGQGPQFIFQYYREEENGRGNFPPRFSGLQFPNYSSELNVNALELDDSALYLCASSFQGSNIQYFGAGTRLSVL.

This chain uses TRBV9 with TRBJ2-2; D not certain. Deletions cut 4 bases from V and 4 bases from J, with 11 bases between. The CDR3 spans 14 residues. The germline V gene has CDR1 SGDLS and CDR2 YYNGEE. The CDR3 coding sequence is TGTGCCAGCAGCCCCCTTAGTATCACCGGGGAGCTGTTTTTT. As protein: CASSPLSITGELFF. Full variable domain (outside the CDR3, taken from reference TRBV9 and TRBJ2-2): DSGVTQTPKHLITATGQRVTLRCSPRSGDLSVYWYQQSLDQGLQFLIQYYNGEERAKGNILERFSAQQFPDLHSELNLSSLELGDSALYFCASSPLSITGELFFGEGSRLTVL.

This clone was seen a handful of times. The chain employs TRBV7-2 and TRBJ2-7; the match to TRBD2 covers 12 bases. Losses at the gene ends were 0 bases for V and 3 bases for J; bases not matched to a gene: 3. The length of the CDR3 is 16 residues. Germline V CDR1 and CDR2: SGHTA, FQGNSA. CDR3 sequence: CASSLARTSGIYEQYF. The DNA of the CDR3 is TGTGCCAGCAGCTTAGCCAGGACTAGCGGGATCTACGAGCAGTACTTC.

The chain combines TRBV18 with TRBJ1-4; TRBD1 matches 7 bases. After removal of 4 bases from V and 4 bases from J, the junction contained 3 bases not matched to a gene. The CDR3 extends over 14 amino acids. Per the germline V gene, CDR1 is KGHSH and CDR2 is LQKENI. CDR3 protein: CASSRDRNNEKLFF. The CDR3 DNA sequence: TGTGCCAGCTCACGGGACAGAAATAATGAAAAACTGTTTTTT.

The rearrangement links TRBV10-1 to TRBJ2-1; 8 nucleotides line up with TRBD1. Germline V gene lookup returns CDR1 WNHNN and CDR2 SYGVQD (reference sequence). The V gene end was trimmed by 6 bases and the J gene end by 4 bases; junction bases not matched to a gene: 11. This CDR3 has 16 amino acids. Here the CDR3 reads CASSASKDRDYNEQFF. CDR3 nucleotide sequence: TGCGCCAGCAGCGCTTCGAAGGACAGGGATTACAATGAGCAGTTCTTC.

The V gene is TRBV5-5, the J gene TRBJ1-5; a weak D match, TRBD1 (6 bases). From germline, CDR1 is SGHKS and CDR2 YYEKEE (reference sequence). Trimming removed 4 bases at V and 5 bases at J, with 10 bases between. This CDR3 has 13 amino acids. DNA of the CDR3: TGTGCCAGCAGCATACACAGGGATCAGCCCCAGCATTTT. It is translated as CASSIHRDQPQHF.

J is TRBJ1-6 and V is TRBV28; D not certain. V lost 5 bases, J lost 7 bases, and 9 bases lay in between. The CDR3 has 13 residues. The germline gives CDR1 MDHEN, CDR2 SYDVKM. The CDR3 region is CASSQGRNSPLHF. In nucleotides, the CDR3 is TGTGCCAGCAGTCAAGGACGGAATTCACCCCTCCACTTT.

This clone was detected once. The V gene is TRBV7-2, the J gene TRBJ1-1; D gene ambiguous. Trimming removed 3 bases from V and 1 base from J, with 15 bases in between. Germline V gene data show CDR1 as SGHTA and CDR2 as FQGNSA. The CDR3 runs to 16 residues. The CDR3 protein is CASSLRPVSTNTEAFF. The DNA for the CDR3 is TGTGCCAGCAGCTTGAGGCCAGTGAGTACGAACACTGAAGCTTTCTTT.

The CDR3 DNA sequence: TGTGCCTGGAGTGTGCCAGGGCCTAACTATGGCTACACCTTC. Protein product: CAWSVPGPNYGYTF. The chain couples TRBV30 to TRBJ1-2; possible D gene TRBD1, 5 bases. Germline loops: CDR1 GTSNPN, CDR2 SVGIG (reference sequence). The germline V and J ends were trimmed by 0 bases and 0 bases, with 8 bases remaining between them. The CDR3 is made up of 14 amino acids.

V is TRBV6-1 and J is TRBJ2-3, with TRBD1 matching over 8 bases. There are 17 residues in the CDR3. Losses at the gene ends were 0 bases for V and 1 base for J; bases not matched to a gene: 6. Germline V CDR1 and CDR2: MNHNS, SASEGT. CDR3 bases: TGTGCCAGCAGTGAAGCCCAGACAGGGGTCGGCACAGATACGCAGTATTTT. Its translation is CASSEAQTGVGTDTQYF.

The chain carries TRBV12-3 or TRBV12-4 and TRBJ2-1, with a weak D call TRBD2 (6 bases). V gave up 7 bases and J gave up 4 bases, with 11 bases separating them. This CDR3 comprises 13 residues. The chain's CDR3 is CASTPGGYNEQFF. The CDR3 coding sequence is TGTGCCAGCACTCCCGGGGGATACAATGAGCAGTTCTTC.

The CDR3 reads CATSRGGRRGSGYEQYF. CDR3 bases: TGTGCCACCAGCAGGGGGGGTAGAAGGGGCAGTGGCTACGAGCAGTACTTC. J is TRBJ2-7 and V is TRBV15; maybe TRBD2 (6 bases). Per germline, CDR1 LNHNV and CDR2 YYDKDF (reference sequence). Trimming pared 3 bases from V and 3 bases from J, leaving 21 bases between. This CDR3 is 17 amino acids long.